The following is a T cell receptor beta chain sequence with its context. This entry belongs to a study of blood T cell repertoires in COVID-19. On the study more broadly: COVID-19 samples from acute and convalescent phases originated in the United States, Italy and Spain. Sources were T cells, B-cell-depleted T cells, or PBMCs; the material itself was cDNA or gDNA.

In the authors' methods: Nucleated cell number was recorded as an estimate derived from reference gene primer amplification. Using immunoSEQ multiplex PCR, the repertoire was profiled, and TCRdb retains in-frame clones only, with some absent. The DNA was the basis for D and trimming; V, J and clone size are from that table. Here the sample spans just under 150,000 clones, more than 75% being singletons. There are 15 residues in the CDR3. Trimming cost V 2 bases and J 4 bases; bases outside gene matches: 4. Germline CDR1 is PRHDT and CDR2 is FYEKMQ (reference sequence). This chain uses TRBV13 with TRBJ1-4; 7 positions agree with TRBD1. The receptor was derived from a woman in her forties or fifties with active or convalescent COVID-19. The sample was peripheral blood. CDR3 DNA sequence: TGTGCCAGCAGCTTAAAGACAGGGTATAATGAAAAACTGTTTTTT. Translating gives CASSLKTGYNEKLFF.